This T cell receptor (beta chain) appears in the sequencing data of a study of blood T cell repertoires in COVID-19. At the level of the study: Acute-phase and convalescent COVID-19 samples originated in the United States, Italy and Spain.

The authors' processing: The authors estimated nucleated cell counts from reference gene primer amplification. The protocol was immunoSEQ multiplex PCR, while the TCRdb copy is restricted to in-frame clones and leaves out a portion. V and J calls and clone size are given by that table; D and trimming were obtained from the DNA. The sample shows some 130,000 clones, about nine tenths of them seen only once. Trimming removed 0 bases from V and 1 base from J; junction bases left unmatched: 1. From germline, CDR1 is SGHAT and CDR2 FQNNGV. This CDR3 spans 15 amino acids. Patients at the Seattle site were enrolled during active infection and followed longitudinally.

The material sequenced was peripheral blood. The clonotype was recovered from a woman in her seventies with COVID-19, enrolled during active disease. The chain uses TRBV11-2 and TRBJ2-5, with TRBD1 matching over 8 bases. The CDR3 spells CASSLEGTGQETQYF. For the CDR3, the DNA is TGTGCCAGCAGCTTAGAAGGGACAGGCCAAGAGACCCAGTACTTC.